The entry below describes one T cell receptor beta chain. No antigen is known for it. The source of the sample is a study of shared clonotypes between healthy human individuals. On the study more broadly: Donors were two women and a few men aged 18 to 49. Study outcomes and limitations: The donor pool, a small one, limited the genetic and exposure-history diversity represented.

Roughly 27,000 T cell genomes, or about 300 ng DNA, went into replicate PCRs of unsorted PBMC. In the study's own analysis: Filtering was not the same, since immunoSEQ gave junction-only sequences without quality scores. Sequenced by immunoSEQ multiplex PCR; TCRdb stores in-frame clones only, minus some. V and J calls and clone size follow that table, whereas D and trimming were derived from the DNA. The data show roughly 480,000 clones, around 80% seen once. Germline CDR1 is SEHNR and CDR2 is FQNEAQ (reference sequence). The V gene lost 1 base and the J gene lost 10 bases, with 11 bases spanning the gap. The CDR3 runs to 13 residues.

The sequence came from a woman aged 40 to 50 in good health. Some clones in this sample may be carry-over from other donors' samples. The sample comprised PBMCs. The V and J genes are TRBV7-9 and TRBJ1-3; D not certain. The chain's CDR3 is CASSLGEAHTIYF. The CDR3 coding sequence is TGTGCCAGCAGCTTAGGAGAGGCACATACCATATATTTT. The whole variable domain, filled in from reference TRBV7-9 and TRBJ1-3, reads DTGVSQNPRHKITKRGQNVTFRCDPISEHNRLYWYRQTLGQGPEFLTYFQNEAQLEKSRLLSDRFSAERPKGSFSTLEIQRTEQGDSAMYLCASSLGEAHTIYFGEGSWLTVV.